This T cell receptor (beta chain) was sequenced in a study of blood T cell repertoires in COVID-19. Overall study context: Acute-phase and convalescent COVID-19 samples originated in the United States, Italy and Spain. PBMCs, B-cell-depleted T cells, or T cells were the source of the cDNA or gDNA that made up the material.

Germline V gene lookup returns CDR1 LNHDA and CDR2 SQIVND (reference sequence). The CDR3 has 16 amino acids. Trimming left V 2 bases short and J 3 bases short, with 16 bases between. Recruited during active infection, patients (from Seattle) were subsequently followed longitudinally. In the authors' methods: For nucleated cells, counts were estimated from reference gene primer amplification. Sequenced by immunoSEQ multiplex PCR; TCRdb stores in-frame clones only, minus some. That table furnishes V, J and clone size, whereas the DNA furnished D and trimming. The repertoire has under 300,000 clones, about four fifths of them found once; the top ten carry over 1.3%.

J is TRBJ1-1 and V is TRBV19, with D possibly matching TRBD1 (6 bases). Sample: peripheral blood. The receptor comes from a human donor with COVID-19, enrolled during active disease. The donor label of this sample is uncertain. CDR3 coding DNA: TGTGCCAGTAGTATATTAATCACAGGGCAGGACACTGAAGCTTTCTTT. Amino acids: CASSILITGQDTEAFF.